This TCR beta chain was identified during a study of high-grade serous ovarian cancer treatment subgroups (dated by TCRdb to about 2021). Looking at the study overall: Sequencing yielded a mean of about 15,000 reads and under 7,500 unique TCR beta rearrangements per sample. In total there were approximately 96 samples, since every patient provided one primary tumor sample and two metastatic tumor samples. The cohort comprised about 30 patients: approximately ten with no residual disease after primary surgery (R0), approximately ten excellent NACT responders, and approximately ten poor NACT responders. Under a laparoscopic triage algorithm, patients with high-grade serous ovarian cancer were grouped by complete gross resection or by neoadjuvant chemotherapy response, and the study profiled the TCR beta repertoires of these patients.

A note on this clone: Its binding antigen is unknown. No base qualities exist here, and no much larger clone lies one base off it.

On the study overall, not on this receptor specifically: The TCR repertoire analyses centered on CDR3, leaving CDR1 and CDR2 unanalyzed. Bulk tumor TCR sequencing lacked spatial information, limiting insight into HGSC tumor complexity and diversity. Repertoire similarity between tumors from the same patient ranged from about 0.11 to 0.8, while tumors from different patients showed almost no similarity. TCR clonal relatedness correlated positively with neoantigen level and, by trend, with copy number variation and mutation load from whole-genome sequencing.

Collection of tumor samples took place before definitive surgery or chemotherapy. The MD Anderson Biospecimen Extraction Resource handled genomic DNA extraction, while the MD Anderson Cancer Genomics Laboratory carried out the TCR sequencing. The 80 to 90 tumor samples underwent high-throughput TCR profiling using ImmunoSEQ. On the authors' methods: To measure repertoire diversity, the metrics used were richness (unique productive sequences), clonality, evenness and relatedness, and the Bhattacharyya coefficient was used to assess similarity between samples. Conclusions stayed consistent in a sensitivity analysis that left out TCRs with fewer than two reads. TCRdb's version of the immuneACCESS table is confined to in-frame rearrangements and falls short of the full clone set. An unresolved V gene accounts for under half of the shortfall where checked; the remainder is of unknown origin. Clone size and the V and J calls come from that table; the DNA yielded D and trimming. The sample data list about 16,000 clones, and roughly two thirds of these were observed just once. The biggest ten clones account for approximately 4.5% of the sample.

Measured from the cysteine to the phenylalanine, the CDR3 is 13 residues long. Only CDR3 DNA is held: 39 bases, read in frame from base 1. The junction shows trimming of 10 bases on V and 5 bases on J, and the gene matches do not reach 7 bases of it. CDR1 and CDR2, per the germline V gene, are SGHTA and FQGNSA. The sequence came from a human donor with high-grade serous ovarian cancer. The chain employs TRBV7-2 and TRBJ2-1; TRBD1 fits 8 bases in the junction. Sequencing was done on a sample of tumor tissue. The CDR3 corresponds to CATYGTGNNEQFF. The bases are TGTGCCACCTACGGGACAGGTAACAATGAGCAGTTCTTC.